One sample yielded the 4 T cell receptor beta chains listed below, sequenced in a study of cytomegalovirus exposure and HLA in healthy donors. Sequencing was performed with immunoSEQ multiplex PCR; in TCRdb, only in-frame clones are kept and a portion is missing. This table holds fewer than 250,000 clones, 86% found once. The sample taken for sequencing was PBMCs. These receptors were taken from a woman aged 18-29 years in good health and CMV-seronegative.

The chain joins TRBV6-5 to TRBJ2-1, with unresolved D. Trimming left V 6 bases short and J 4 bases short, with 13 bases between. CDR3 length: 14 amino acids. The V gene's germline CDR1 is MNHEY and CDR2 SVGAGI. The CDR3 nucleotides read TGTGCCAGCAGACCCAACCTACAGTACAATGAGCAGTTCTTC. This translates into CASRPNLQYNEQFF.

The chain uses TRBV2 and TRBJ2-7; 10 nucleotides agree with TRBD2. CDR3 length: 15 amino acids. Germline lookup yields CDR1 SNHLY and CDR2 FYNNEI. J was trimmed by 3 bases and V by 3 bases; bases with no gene match: 5. DNA for the CDR3: TGTGCCAGCAGTGATTTAGCGGGGGGCCGCTACGAGCAGTACTTC. This sequence encodes CASSDLAGGRYEQYF.

This clone was seen a single time. V usage is TRBV5-4 and J usage is TRBJ1-2, with 8 bases aligning to TRBD1. J was trimmed by 2 bases and V by 4 bases; bases with no gene match: 16. CDR1 is SGHNT, CDR2 YYREEE, per germline (reference sequence). The CDR3 has 18 residues. The chain's CDR3 is CASSKDLRGRADNYGYTF. The CDR3 nucleotides read TGTGCCAGCAGCAAGGATCTCAGGGGGCGGGCTGACAACTATGGCTACACCTTC. Variable domain in full (rest from reference TRBV5-4 and TRBJ1-2): ETGVTQSPTHLIKTRGQQVTLRCSSQSGHNTVSWYQQALGQGPQFIFQYYREEENGRGNFPPRFSGLQFPNYSSELNVNALELDDSALYLCASSKDLRGRADNYGYTFGSGTRLTVV.

The CDR3 is CASSQIDRDIQYF. The DNA for the CDR3 is TGTGCCAGCAGCCAGATTGACAGGGATATTCAGTACTTC. V and J are TRBV14 and TRBJ2-4; 7 bases map to TRBD1. V lost 3 bases to trimming and J lost 10 bases; unmatched junction nucleotides: 6. CDR3 length: 13 amino acids. Germline lookup yields CDR1 SGHDN and CDR2 FVKESK.